A selection of T cell receptor beta chains follows, all from one sample in a study of immune cell composition in non-small cell lung cancer. Libraries were prepared by immunoSEQ multiplex PCR; TCRdb keeps only in-frame clonotypes and omits some of them. The table has roughly 5,000 clones, around three quarters seen once. Sequenced: lung tumor tissue. Every receptor here comes from a human donor with non-small cell lung cancer. Each CDR3 is given with its conserved first and last residue. The order of the fields is V gene, J gene, clone size, D gene, CDR3 protein, CDR3 DNA. The D gene is left open where the match is weak. Clone size is given for some rows only: seen once, a few or many times, or a class if the clone is expanded.

TRBV7-2,TRBJ2-7,.,.,CASSRGLGGYEQYF,TGTGCCAGCAGCAGGGGACTGGGGGGCTACGAGCAGTACTTC
TRBV4-3,TRBJ2-1,.,.,CASSQIGGYGSSYNEQFF,TGCGCCAGCAGCCAAATAGGCGGCTACGGTAGTTCCTACAATGAGCAGTTCTTC
TRBV5-1,TRBJ1-4,.,TRBD1,CASSLGLGQINEKLFF,TGCGCCAGCAGCTTGGGCTTGGGACAGATTAATGAAAAACTGTTTTTT
TRBV5-4,TRBJ1-3,few,TRBD1,CASSLGQGAGISGNTIYF,TGTGCCAGCAGCTTGGGACAGGGGGCAGGGATCTCTGGAAACACCATATATTTT
TRBV14,TRBJ2-5,.,.,CASSQDLDEGETQYF,TGTGCCAGCAGCCAAGATCTGGACGAGGGAGAGACCCAGTACTTC
TRBV11-2,TRBJ2-7,.,TRBD1,CASSHLDRAPSGEQYF,TGTGCCAGCAGCCATCTCGACAGGGCCCCTTCGGGCGAGCAGTACTTC
TRBV2,TRBJ1-3,.,.,CASGRQATSGNTIYF,TGTGCCAGCGGTAGACAGGCGACCTCTGGAAACACCATATATTTT
TRBV2,TRBJ1-4,.,.,CASGGRNEKLFF,TGTGCCAGCGGCGGAAGGAATGAAAAACTGTTTTTT
TRBV19,TRBJ1-5,.,.,CASSEGRAMQPQHF,TGTGCCAGTAGTGAGGGCCGAGCCATGCAGCCCCAGCATTTT
TRBV7-9,TRBJ2-1,few,TRBD1,CASSLTGVGSYNEQFF,TGTGCCAGCAGCTTGACAGGGGTAGGTTCCTACAATGAGCAGTTCTTC
TRBV18,TRBJ2-5,.,.,CASSPRRETQYF,TGTGCCAGCTCACCGAGGCGGGAGACCCAGTACTTC
TRBV5-1,TRBJ2-3,.,TRBD1,CASSTGQLGEDTQYF,TGCGCCAGCAGCACGGGACAGCTAGGGGAAGATACGCAGTATTTT
TRBV6-5,TRBJ1-6,.,.,CASSYSPGVGSPLHF,TGTGCCAGCAGTTACTCACCCGGGGTTGGTTCACCCCTCCACTTT
TRBV5-8,TRBJ2-7,.,.,CASSFSRAPPYEQYF,TGTGCCAGCAGCTTCAGCAGGGCCCCCCCCTACGAGCAGTACTTC
TRBV5-4,TRBJ2-3,once,.,CASSLVREQADTQYF,TGTGCCAGCAGCTTGGTCCGAGAGCAGGCAGATACGCAGTATTTT
TRBV9,TRBJ2-2,.,TRBD2,CASSPPWGGVGTGELFF,TGTGCCAGCAGCCCCCCCTGGGGGGGGGTGGGGACCGGGGAGCTGTTTTTT
TRBV7-9,TRBJ2-1,once,.,CASSITLGSYNEQFF,TGTGCCAGCAGCATTACTCTAGGCTCCTACAATGAGCAGTTCTTC
TRBV28,TRBJ2-1,.,TRBD2,CASTMGGLTNEQFF,TGTGCCAGCACCATGGGGGGACTAACTAATGAGCAGTTCTTC
TRBV5-1,TRBJ2-3,.,TRBD2,CASSSVGGSTDTQYF,TGCGCCAGCAGCTCTGTCGGGGGGAGCACAGATACGCAGTATTTT
TRBV6-5,TRBJ2-5,.,.,CASSYWRDQETQYF,TGTGCCAGCAGTTACTGGAGGGACCAAGAGACCCAGTACTTC
TRBV18,TRBJ1-3,.,.,CASSPGQSLSGNTIYF,TGTGCCAGCTCACCAGGACAGAGCCTCTCTGGAAACACCATATATTTT
TRBV4-3,TRBJ2-5,.,TRBD2,CASSQDVLAARSKTQYF,TGCGCCAGCAGCCAAGATGTACTAGCGGCTAGGTCAAAGACCCAGTACTTC
TRBV5-4,TRBJ1-6,.,TRBD1,CASSLRTGARANSPLHF,TGTGCCAGCAGCTTGAGGACAGGGGCCCGGGCGAATTCACCCCTCCACTTT
TRBV19,TRBJ2-3,.,TRBD2,CASTRTSGVTDTQYF,TGTGCCAGTACCCGGACTAGCGGGGTTACAGATACGCAGTATTTT
TRBV4-3,TRBJ2-7,.,TRBD2,CASSQEAGPYEQYF,TGCGCCAGCAGCCAAGAAGCGGGGCCCTACGAGCAGTACTTC
TRBV12-5,TRBJ2-3,.,.,CASGLGLNTDTQYF,TGTGCTAGTGGTTTAGGACTTAACACAGATACGCAGTATTTT
TRBV7-2,TRBJ1-2,few,TRBD1,CASSLVRQGGYGYTF,TGTGCCAGCAGCTTAGTTCGACAGGGGGGTTATGGCTACACCTTC
TRBV7-9,TRBJ2-5,.,TRBD2,CASSAVTSGPMNRQATQYF,TGTGCCAGCAGCGCGGTTACTAGCGGACCTATGAATCGACAAGCGACCCAGTACTTC
TRBV12-2,TRBJ1-5,.,.,CASRSVERGNQPQHF,TGTGCAAGTCGCTCGGTCGAAAGGGGTAATCAGCCCCAGCATTTT
TRBV19,TRBJ2-3,.,.,CASSPRGGGLDTQYF,TGTGCCAGTAGCCCTCGAGGAGGGGGCCTAGATACGCAGTATTTT
TRBV7-2,TRBJ2-7,few,TRBD2,CASRRLGSGLYEQYF,TGTGCCAGCCGCAGACTGGGTAGCGGGTTATACGAGCAGTACTTC
TRBV6-6,TRBJ2-3,.,.,CASSPGHSTDTQYF,TGTGCCAGCAGTCCGGGACACAGCACAGATACGCAGTATTTT
TRBV2,TRBJ1-5,few,.,CASSEALGNQPQHF,TGTGCCAGCAGTGAAGCGCTAGGCAATCAGCCCCAGCATTTT
TRBV29-1,TRBJ2-3,.,.,CSAKRGSTNTDTQYF,TGCAGCGCCAAAAGGGGGTCCACAAACACAGATACGCAGTATTTT
TRBV6-6,TRBJ2-7,.,.,CASSGRTPAYEQYF,TGTGCCAGCTCTGGGAGGACTCCCGCCTACGAGCAGTACTTC
TRBV5-1,TRBJ2-7,.,TRBD2,CASNVGGVSYEQYF,TGCGCCAGCAACGTCGGGGGGGTCTCCTACGAGCAGTACTTC
TRBV28,TRBJ2-4,.,.,CASSLWQDNKNIQYF,TGTGCCAGCAGTTTATGGCAGGATAACAAAAACATTCAGTACTTC
TRBV5-1,TRBJ2-2,.,.,CASRETGKLRSGELFF,TGCGCCAGCAGGGAGACGGGGAAATTGCGAAGCGGGGAGCTGTTTTTT
TRBV5-4,TRBJ2-1,.,TRBD2,CASSSGLAGANGDEQFF,TGTGCCAGCAGCTCGGGACTAGCCGGGGCAAACGGGGATGAGCAGTTCTTC
TRBV5-1,TRBJ2-7,.,.,CASSPTGEAYEQYF,TGTGCCAGCAGCCCGACAGGAGAAGCCTACGAGCAGTACTTC
TRBV5-5,TRBJ2-5,.,.,CASSLREETQYF,TGTGCCAGCAGCTTAAGAGAAGAGACCCAGTACTTC
TRBV10-3,TRBJ1-5,once,TRBD1,CAISETGTGFSNQPQHF,TGTGCCATCAGTGAGACCGGGACAGGGTTTAGCAATCAGCCCCAGCATTTT
TRBV6-1,TRBJ1-1,.,.,CASEGGSFTEAFF,TGTGCCAGCGAGGGGGGGAGTTTCACTGAAGCTTTCTTT
TRBV7-9,TRBJ2-1,.,TRBD1,CASSRLGTGSVDEQFF,TGTGCCAGCAGCCGACTCGGGACAGGGAGCGTCGATGAGCAGTTCTTC
TRBV7-2,TRBJ2-1,.,.,CASSVLQGNEQFF,TGTGCCAGCAGCGTTCTACAGGGCAATGAGCAGTTCTTC
TRBV6-5,TRBJ1-1,.,.,CASRVRANTEAFF,TGTGCCAGCAGGGTCAGGGCTAACACTGAAGCTTTCTTT
TRBV5-4,TRBJ2-1,.,TRBD2,CASSFGLGTYSYNEQFF,TGTGCCAGCAGCTTCGGACTAGGCACTTACTCCTACAATGAGCAGTTCTTC
TRBV6-1,TRBJ1-1,.,.,CASIQDNTEAFF,TGTGCCAGCATACAAGATAACACTGAAGCTTTCTTT
TRBV5-1,TRBJ1-2,once,.,CASSLEMGHIYGYTF,TGCGCCAGCAGCTTGGAGATGGGGCACATCTATGGCTACACCTTC
TRBV20-1,TRBJ2-7,.,.,CSAPLIYEQYF,TGCAGTGCCCCGCTAATCTACGAGCAGTACTTC
TRBV6-4,TRBJ2-3,medium-sized,TRBD2,CASSFLAGSTDTQYF,TGTGCCAGCAGTTTCCTAGCGGGGAGCACAGATACGCAGTATTTT
TRBV6-5,TRBJ1-1,few,.,CASSYSNRGNTEAFF,TGTGCCAGCAGTTACTCCAACCGGGGGAACACTGAAGCTTTCTTT
TRBV28,TRBJ2-1,medium-sized,.,CASSADTPGGNEQFF,TGTGCCAGCAGTGCTGACACGCCCGGGGGCAATGAGCAGTTCTTC